This is a list of T cell receptor beta chains from one sample in a study of beta chain features in type 1 diabetes. Assay used: immunoSEQ multiplex PCR; TCRdb lists only in-frame clones, some missing. The data show some 120,000 clones, roughly 17% seen once. Sequencing was done on a sample of central memory CD4+ T cells from blood. The receptors derive from a man younger than 35 with type 1 diabetes. The CDR3 runs from the conserved cysteine through the conserved F or W. Fields, in order: J gene, V gene, clone size, CDR3 protein. Not every row has a clone size; where given, it reads once, few, many or a size class.

j_gene: TRBJ2-4
v_gene: TRBV2
abundance: once
CDR3aa: CASSVSGGENIQYF

j_gene: TRBJ2-6
v_gene: TRBV4-2
abundance: NA
CDR3aa: CASSQDRAGSGANVLTF

j_gene: TRBJ1-2
v_gene: TRBV7-2
abundance: medium-sized
CDR3aa: CASSLTGADYGYTF

j_gene: TRBJ1-2
v_gene: TRBV7-2
abundance: few
CDR3aa: CASSLVGQVSSYYGYTF

j_gene: TRBJ2-1
v_gene: TRBV7-2
abundance: few
CDR3aa: CASSPIEAGGYNEQFF

j_gene: TRBJ2-3
v_gene: TRBV7-9
abundance: many
CDR3aa: CASSRDGSGSSDTQYF

j_gene: TRBJ2-3
v_gene: TRBV29-1
abundance: NA
CDR3aa: CSVEGERGSATDTQYF

j_gene: TRBJ2-5
v_gene: TRBV30
abundance: few
CDR3aa: CAWSTAETQYF

j_gene: TRBJ2-5
v_gene: TRBV18
abundance: few
CDR3aa: CASSPRLGDTQETQYF

j_gene: TRBJ2-5
v_gene: TRBV7-9
abundance: few
CDR3aa: CASSSQETQYF

j_gene: TRBJ2-1
v_gene: TRBV6-4
abundance: NA
CDR3aa: CASSDAPGAARNEQFF

j_gene: TRBJ2-7
v_gene: TRBV7-2
abundance: NA
CDR3aa: CASSPSYEQYF

j_gene: TRBJ2-6
v_gene: TRBV18
abundance: NA
CDR3aa: CASSPKTDAGANVLTF

j_gene: TRBJ2-3
v_gene: TRBV18
abundance: NA
CDR3aa: CASSEGLAGAGTDTQYF

j_gene: TRBJ1-2
v_gene: TRBV27
abundance: few
CDR3aa: CASRRTANYGYTF

j_gene: TRBJ2-7
v_gene: TRBV6-6
abundance: few
CDR3aa: CASRREYEQYF

j_gene: TRBJ2-5
v_gene: TRBV5-1
abundance: few
CDR3aa: CASGQGIETQYF

j_gene: TRBJ2-5
v_gene: TRBV5-1
abundance: many
CDR3aa: CASSRQGAAGETQYF

j_gene: TRBJ2-1
v_gene: TRBV18
abundance: few
CDR3aa: CASSPPSRTSSYNEQFF

j_gene: TRBJ2-7
v_gene: TRBV7-9
abundance: NA
CDR3aa: CASSLIGGADSYEQYF

j_gene: TRBJ2-5
v_gene: TRBV25-1
abundance: few
CDR3aa: CASSEWSGSPGWGTQYF

j_gene: TRBJ2-7
v_gene: TRBV5-1
abundance: few
CDR3aa: CASSLQIETYEQYF

j_gene: TRBJ2-3
v_gene: TRBV7-8
abundance: NA
CDR3aa: CASSGARAVNTQYF

j_gene: TRBJ2-3
v_gene: TRBV4-2
abundance: few
CDR3aa: CASSQEGSSGVASTDTQYF

j_gene: TRBJ2-1
v_gene: TRBV9
abundance: once
CDR3aa: CASSRTVRGSGSYYNEQFF

j_gene: TRBJ2-7
v_gene: TRBV20-1
abundance: NA
CDR3aa: CSASAYEQYF

j_gene: TRBJ2-1
v_gene: TRBV28
abundance: NA
CDR3aa: CASSPMTGLAGGLWNEQFF

j_gene: TRBJ2-5
v_gene: TRBV7-2
abundance: few
CDR3aa: CASSKEGLRQETQYF

j_gene: TRBJ1-4
v_gene: TRBV30
abundance: NA
CDR3aa: CAWSVREKLFF

j_gene: TRBJ2-7
v_gene: TRBV13
abundance: NA
CDR3aa: CASSPDRVSYEQYF